One and the same sample provided the 19 T cell receptor beta chains below, sequenced in a study of control samples from healthy donors and cancer patients. Libraries were prepared by immunoSEQ multiplex PCR; TCRdb keeps only in-frame clonotypes and omits some of them. The data hold roughly 400,000 clones, with 90% observed a single time. Sequencing was done on a sample of PBMCs. These receptor sequences come from a man in his forties with head and neck cancer.

The J gene is TRBJ1-1, the V gene TRBV2; D gene unclear. The CDR3 extends over 13 amino acids. The V gene lost 7 bases and the J gene lost 4 bases, with 13 bases spanning the gap. Germline V gene lookup returns CDR1 SNHLY and CDR2 FYNNEI. DNA of the CDR3: TGTGCCAGCAAGGATGACGGACCCACTGAAGCTTTCTTT. It encodes CASKDDGPTEAFF.

The chain recombines TRBV2 with TRBJ1-6; no clear D. The CDR3 has 16 amino acids. Trimming pared 2 bases from V and 7 bases from J, leaving 15 bases between. CDR1 is SNHLY, CDR2 FYNNEI, per germline. CDR3 region: CASSEIGHPWNSPLHF. The CDR3 DNA follows: TGTGCCAGCAGTGAAATCGGCCATCCGTGGAATTCACCCCTCCACTTT.

The V and J genes are TRBV5-6 and TRBJ2-2; perhaps D is TRBD1 or TRBD2 (5 bases each). The V gene's germline CDR1 is SGHDT and CDR2 YYEEEE. V lost 7 bases, J lost 4 bases, and 14 bases lay in between. The CDR3 loop spans 14 amino acids. The CDR3 DNA sequence: TGTGCCAGCGGGCCGGGACGCGCCACCGGGGAGCTGTTTTTT. Protein product: CASGPGRATGELFF.

The V gene is TRBV6-5, the J gene TRBJ1-5, with D tentatively TRBD1 (5 bases). CDR1 is MNHEY, CDR2 SVGAGI, per germline. Trimming cost V 10 bases and J 4 bases, with 11 bases left between them. This CDR3 region has 12 residues. The CDR3 is CAILDRNQPQHF. In DNA form, the CDR3 reads TGTGCCATCCTCGACAGAAATCAGCCCCAGCATTTT.

The rearrangement uses TRBV19 and TRBJ2-1; 13 bases are shared with TRBD2. This CDR3 has 14 amino acids. Germline V lookup: CDR1 LNHDA, CDR2 SQIVND (reference sequence). The V segment lost 11 bases and the J segment 4 bases; nucleotides outside the gene matches: 5. This chain's CDR3 is CACQGLAGYNEQFF. In nucleotides, the CDR3 is TGTGCCTGCCAGGGACTAGCGGGGTACAATGAGCAGTTCTTC.

The chain joins TRBV5-6 to TRBJ1-4; D is perhaps TRBD1 (5 bases). The CDR3 is 15 residues long. Germline lookup yields CDR1 SGHDT and CDR2 YYEEEE. Trimming cost V 1 base and J 5 bases, with 12 bases left between them. The CDR3 region has the DNA TGTGCCAGCAGCTTGAATAGGCAGGGAAATGAAAAACTGTTTTTT. Its protein is CASSLNRQGNEKLFF.

V gene TRBV18 combines with J gene TRBJ2-1, with no clear D. In germline, CDR1 is KGHSH, CDR2 LQKENI. V lost 3 bases to trimming and J lost 5 bases, with 11 bases between them. This CDR3 spans 14 amino acids. CDR3 in amino acids: CASSPKAGDNEQFF. The CDR3 nucleotides read TGTGCCAGCTCACCTAAGGCAGGAGACAATGAGCAGTTCTTC.

The chain has TRBV19 and TRBJ1-2; D call uncertain. V was pared by 7 bases and J by 3 bases, with 15 bases between. Per germline, CDR1 LNHDA and CDR2 SQIVND (reference sequence). This CDR3 has 14 amino acids. CDR3 nucleotides: TGTGCCAGTACCTTATCTCTGTCGGACTATGGCTACACCTTC. Its translation: CASTLSLSDYGYTF.

The chain uses TRBV5-1 and TRBJ2-1; D assignment may be TRBD1 or TRBD2 (5 bases each). The CDR3 runs 13 residues. CDR1 and CDR2 (germline): SGHRS, YFSETQ. Between the trimmed V and J ends, which lost 8 bases and 6 bases, there was a span of 15 bases. CDR3 sequence (DNA): TGCGCCAGTGGCGGGTATAGGGGCAATGAGCAGTTCTTC. Translating it yields CASGGYRGNEQFF.

The chain joins TRBV6-5 to TRBJ1-2; 9 bases fit TRBD1. CDR3 length: 15 residues. The V segment lost 5 bases and the J segment 6 bases; nucleotides outside the gene matches: 10. Germline V gene sequence: CDR1 MNHEY, CDR2 SVGAGI. CDR3 region: CASSIRDRVQDGYTF. In DNA, the CDR3 is TGTGCCAGCAGTATCCGGGACAGGGTTCAGGATGGCTACACCTTC.

This chain joins TRBV5-1 and TRBJ1-5, with 8 positions matching TRBD1. In germline, CDR1 is SGHRS, CDR2 YFSETQ. J was trimmed by 6 bases and V by 5 bases; bases with no gene match: 7. This CDR3 has 14 residues. The DNA for the CDR3 is TGCGCCAGCAGTCTATCAGGGGGCGGTCAGCCCCAGCATTTT. This sequence encodes CASSLSGGGQPQHF.

CDR3 residues: CASRWAGVYNEQFF. The CDR3 nucleotides are TGTGCCAGCAGGTGGGCCGGGGTATACAATGAGCAGTTCTTC. This chain links TRBV6-5 with TRBJ2-1; a possible D gene is TRBD2 (5 bases). CDR3 size: 14 residues. The V and J ends lost 6 bases and 4 bases respectively, with 13 bases between them. The germline V gene encodes CDR1 MNHEY and CDR2 SVGAGI.

This sequence joins TRBV24-1 and TRBJ2-7; 8 positions agree with TRBD1. CDR1 and CDR2 from the germline V gene are KGHDR and SFDVKD. Trimming removed 2 bases from V and 5 bases from J; junction bases left unmatched: 1. The CDR3 length is 13 residues. CDR3 loop: CATSDSDRDEQYF. CDR3 sequence (DNA): TGTGCCACCAGTGATTCGGACAGGGACGAGCAGTACTTC.

The CDR3 is CASSFRGGNQPQHF. The CDR3 DNA reads TGTGCCAGCAGCTTCAGGGGTGGCAATCAGCCCCAGCATTTT. V gene TRBV7-8 combines with J gene TRBJ1-5; tentatively, D is TRBD1 (6 bases). Germline assignment: CDR1 SGHVS and CDR2 FQNEAQ. The germline V and J ends were trimmed by 3 bases and 2 bases, with 8 bases remaining between them. There are 14 residues in the CDR3.

The chain couples TRBV28 to TRBJ1-3, with no clear D. This CDR3 is built from 14 residues. Trimming removed 10 bases from V and 1 base from J, with 14 bases in between. Germline lookup yields CDR1 MDHEN and CDR2 SYDVKM. The CDR3 here is CATHQGVSGNTIYF. CDR3 nucleotides: TGTGCCACCCACCAAGGAGTTTCTGGAAACACCATATATTTT.

CDR3 sequence (DNA): TGTGCCAGCAGCCTCCGGACAGGGGGCGCAGATACGCAGTATTTT. It translates to CASSLRTGGADTQYF. The chain has TRBV7-9 and TRBJ2-3; 11 nucleotides agree with TRBD1. The length of the CDR3 is 15 residues. Germline V lookup: CDR1 SEHNR, CDR2 FQNEAQ (reference sequence). V dropped 5 bases and J dropped 4; count of bases not matched to a gene: 5. Using reference TRBV7-9 and TRBJ2-3 for the parts outside the CDR3, the full variable domain is DTGVSQNPRHKITKRGQNVTFRCDPISEHNRLYWYRQTLGQGPEFLTYFQNEAQLEKSRLLSDRFSAERPKGSFSTLEIQRTEQGDSAMYLCASSLRTGGADTQYFGPGTRLTVL.

This chain joins TRBV5-1 and TRBJ1-1; D is ambiguous. The V end was cut by 1 base, the J end by 5 bases, with 6 bases between. Germline CDR1 SGHRS, CDR2 YFSETQ. The CDR3 is 12 residues long. The CDR3 spells CASSLFGTEAFF. DNA of the CDR3: TGCGCCAGCAGCTTGTTCGGGACTGAAGCTTTCTTT.

The V gene is TRBV7-9, the J gene TRBJ1-2; TRBD1 matches 8 bases. Losses at the gene ends were 5 bases for V and 5 bases for J; bases not matched to a gene: 13. The CDR3 extends over 16 amino acids. From germline, CDR1 is SEHNR and CDR2 FQNEAQ (reference sequence). CDR3 nucleotides: TGTGCCAGCAGCCTTACCGGGACAGGAGAAGGGTATGGCTACACCTTC. Amino acid sequence: CASSLTGTGEGYGYTF.

This clone was seen a handful of times. The chain uses TRBV30 and TRBJ2-3; 12 bases are shared with TRBD2. The CDR3 is made up of 16 amino acids. CDR1 is GTSNPN and CDR2 is SVGIG in the germline V gene (reference sequence). V was clipped by 2 bases and J by 2 bases; unmatched bases: 5. The DNA of the CDR3 is TGTGCCTGGAGTTCGACTAGCGGGGGTCTCACAGATACGCAGTATTTT. It encodes CAWSSTSGGLTDTQYF.